This record covers a single TCR beta chain. The antigen is undetermined. The data are from a study of T-cell memory formation after mild COVID-19. CDR1 is SGHVS and CDR2 is FQNEAQ in the germline V gene. The CDR3 is 16 amino acids. V was pared by 5 bases and J by 5 bases, with 22 bases between. TCRdb reprocessed the 5' RACE reads via MiXCR and lists one record per CDR3 protein. This sample has some 190,000 distinct CDR3 sequences; around 16% occur once, and the top ten carry about 2.4%. Study-wide points: Clones which contracted sat mainly in CM and EM if CD4+, and in EMRA if CD8+.

This receptor was taken from an adult woman who had mild COVID-19 (a few samples of this study predate the infection). Cell type and time point are not known. The chain recombines TRBV7-8 with TRBJ2-7; D gene unclear. The specimen sequenced was PBMCs or a T cell subset sorted from them (not recorded which). CDR3 nucleotide sequence: TGTGCCAGCAGCACCTCGGGTCTTGGGCCCAGGAACGAGCAGTACTTC. This translates into CASSTSGLGPRNEQYF.